This T cell receptor (beta chain) was observed in a study of response to subunit inactivated influenza vaccine. TCRdb fed the RT-PCR reads into MiXCR, producing one record per CDR3 protein. This sample has 860,000 or so distinct CDR3 sequences, with around 21% found just once. This clonotype was seen at least ten times. The V segment lost 7 bases and the J segment 1 base; nucleotides outside the gene matches: 4. CDR1 and CDR2 (germline): MNHNS, SASEGT. The CDR3 spans 14 residues. The TCR originated in a man aged 45 to 65 who received an inactivated influenza vaccine. The V gene is TRBV6-1, the J gene TRBJ2-7; 10 bases are a match to TRBD1. The source material was PBMCs from blood, sampled around 5 days after vaccination. DNA for the CDR3: TGTGCCAGCATCGGGACAGGGGATTCCTACGAGCAGTACTTC. Its protein product is CASIGTGDSYEQYF.